This T cell receptor beta chain was captured in a study of T cell clusters in autoimmune cytopenias. In the case of this clonotype: Antigen: not known.

TRB amplification used approximately 250 ng of peripheral blood genomic DNA. One tube held mixed TRB-A and TRB-B primer pools for touch-down PCR. TCRdb re-called the multiplex PCR reads, yielding one record per CDR3 amino acid sequence without DNA. This table holds 8,500 to 14,000 distinct CDR3 sequences. Study conclusions and caveats: Clustering suggested that physiological T cell clusters were missing in primary autoimmune cytopenia patients.

This CDR3 is built from 11 residues. Germline CDR1 and CDR2: MNHEY and SVGEGT. These same data were also listed under a study on T cell repertoires in aging, cancer and after chemotherapy. That work states: Over several months to years, re-sampled healthy donor repertoires clearly shared clones. Untreated cancer patients had significantly lower blood TCR diversity than age-matched healthy donors. Healthy donors lost TCR diversity with age mainly through richness, cancer patients through richness and evenness.

This sequence was found in a human donor in good health. Material for sequencing was peripheral blood. V gene TRBV6-2 or TRBV6-3 combines with J gene TRBJ2-5. The CDR3 here is CASTEAKTQYF.